One and the same sample provided the 14 T cell receptor beta chains below, sequenced in a study of blood T cells in healthy people across ages. The second PCR ran about 7 to 12 cycles with a sample-barcoded 5' primer and J-beta primers. Using its own MiXCR run on the 5' RACE reads, TCRdb lists one record per CDR3 protein. The table has around 870,000 distinct CDR3 sequences, about 30% seen once. The sample taken for sequencing was blood. Receptors were obtained from an elderly woman in good health.

This clonotype was found a few times. CDR3 protein: CASSQGTGERNYGYTF. The CDR3 DNA reads TGCGCCAGCAGCCAAGGGACAGGGGAGAGGAACTATGGCTACACCTTC. This chain joins TRBV4-3 and TRBJ1-2; 9 bases agree with TRBD1. This CDR3 is built from 16 residues. The germline V gene has CDR1 LGHNA and CDR2 YSLEER. The ends lost 1 base at V and 2 bases at J; junction bases unmatched: 5.

In the case of this clonotype: A much more abundant neighbour one base away suggests this may be a read error. This chain links TRBV5-1 with TRBJ2-7; D gene uncertain. Germline values: CDR1 SGHRS, CDR2 YFSETQ. CDR3 size: 13 residues. This CDR3 is CAISLDGAYEQYF. The CDR3 DNA is TGCGCCATCAGCTTGGATGGAGCCTACGAGCAGTACTTC.

This clonotype was seen repeatedly, ten times or more. The V gene is TRBV20-1, the J gene TRBJ2-3; TRBD2 matches 9 bases. Germline CDR1 reads DFQATT; CDR2 reads SNEGSKA (reference sequence). The ends lost 5 bases at V and 4 bases at J; junction bases unmatched: 4. The CDR3 is 13 residues long. The chain's CDR3 is CSAAGGPADTQYF. CDR3 DNA: TGCAGTGCTGCGGGGGGGCCCGCAGATACGCAGTATTTT.

This clonotype has ten or more counts. The rearrangement uses TRBV20-1 and TRBJ2-3; D gene unclear. Germline V gene data show CDR1 as DFQATT and CDR2 as SNEGSKA (reference sequence). CDR3 length equals 12 residues. V shed 6 bases and J shed 13 bases, with 20 bases lying between them. Here the CDR3 reads CSAPDGLSPEYF. CDR3 DNA sequence: TGCAGTGCCCCCGATGGGCTTTCTCCGGAGTATTTT.

The V gene is TRBV3-1, the J gene TRBJ2-1; possibly TRBD1 for D (6 bases). Germline CDR1 and CDR2: LGHDT and YNNKEL (reference sequence). The length of the CDR3 is 13 residues. V lost 6 bases, J lost 12 bases, and 18 bases lay in between. The CDR3 DNA reads TGTGCCAGCAGTCGTCAAACAGGGATAATGCAGTTCTTC. Translation: CASSRQTGIMQFF.

This clonotype was counted at least ten times. The chain uses TRBV6-5 and TRBJ2-4, with 7 nucleotides matching TRBD1. Germline V lookup: CDR1 MNHEY, CDR2 SVGAGI. The J segment lost 0 bases and the V segment lost 5 bases, leaving 10 bases of the junction unmatched. The CDR3 runs 17 residues. CDR3 protein: CASSHDRDGVAKNIQYF. As DNA, the CDR3 is TGTGCCAGCAGTCACGACAGGGATGGGGTAGCCAAAAACATTCAGTACTTC.

The sample holds many counts of this clonotype. The CDR3 sequence is CASSLFEEKLFF. In nucleotides, the CDR3 is TGTGCCAGCAGTTTATTTGAGGAAAAACTGTTTTTT. V gene TRBV12-3 or TRBV12-4 combines with J gene TRBJ1-4; D is unresolved. V lost 2 bases and J lost 8, with 6 bases in between. This CDR3 is 12 amino acids long.

The J gene is TRBJ2-1, the V gene TRBV18; D call uncertain. This CDR3 has 14 residues. V dropped 1 base and J dropped 6 bases, with 10 bases sitting between them. CDR1 is KGHSH, CDR2 LQKENI, per germline. The DNA of the CDR3 is TGTGCCAGCTCACCACTTGGCGAGGCCAATGAGCAGTTCTTC. Amino acids: CASSPLGEANEQFF. Based on the CDR3 plus reference TRBV18 and TRBJ2-1, the full variable domain is NAGVMQNPRHLVRRRGQEARLRCSPMKGHSHVYWYRQLPEEGLKFMVYLQKENIIDESGMPKERFSAEFPKEGPSILRIQQVVRGDSAAYFCASSPLGEANEQFFGPGTRLTVL.

This clonotype has ten or more counts. The CDR3 reads CASSLTFRADTQYF. CDR3 DNA sequence: TGTGCCAGCAGCTTAACATTCAGGGCAGATACGCAGTATTTT. The rearrangement uses TRBV11-2 and TRBJ2-3; D might be TRBD1 (5 bases). V lost 2 bases, J lost 4 bases, and 10 bases lay in between. The CDR3 covers 14 residues. Germline CDR1 SGHAT, CDR2 FQNNGV.

In its sample, this clonotype was seen a few times. Compared with germline, one end of the junction differs, possibly owing to a read error. This chain connects TRBV12-3 or TRBV12-4 to TRBJ1-4; 7 bases fit TRBD1. The CDR3 consists of 15 residues. The CDR3 nucleotides are TGTGCCGGCAGTTTGTTGGGACAGTCTAATGAAAAACTGTTTTTT. As protein: CAGSLLGQSNEKLFF.

This clonotype was seen ten or more times. V gene TRBV12-3 or TRBV12-4 combines with J gene TRBJ2-7, with a tentative D call TRBD1 (5 bases). The CDR3 contains 13 residues. The V gene lost 8 bases and the J gene lost 2 bases, with 13 bases spanning the gap. The CDR3 protein is CASRKTAPYEQYF. The CDR3 region has the DNA TGTGCCAGCCGAAAGACAGCGCCCTACGAGCAGTACTTC.

This clonotype has ten or more counts. The chain employs TRBV6-1 and TRBJ2-3; TRBD2 might be the D (5 bases). The germline gives CDR1 MNHNS, CDR2 SASEGT. Deletions cut 3 bases from V and 3 bases from J, with 16 bases between. There are 16 residues in the CDR3. The CDR3 DNA reads TGTGCCAGCAGTGATGCGGGTTCACTGATGACAGATACGCAGTATTTT. This encodes CASSDAGSLMTDTQYF.

This clonotype is a singleton in its sample. V usage is TRBV20-1 and J usage is TRBJ1-1, with TRBD1 as a possible D gene (6 bases). CDR1 and CDR2 (germline): DFQATT, SNEGSKA (reference sequence). With 7 bases removed from V and 5 bases from J, the gap between germline ends came to 20 bases. This CDR3 spans 14 amino acids. This CDR3 reads CSVRGTRGWTEAFF. The CDR3 coding sequence is TGCAGTGTCCGAGGGACAAGAGGTTGGACTGAAGCTTTCTTT.

This clonotype was picked up many times. The chain combines TRBV7-2 with TRBJ2-5, with D uncertain. Germline V CDR1 and CDR2: SGHTA, FQGNSA. The V gene lost 5 bases and the J gene lost 4 bases, with 8 bases spanning the gap. The CDR3 has 12 amino acids. CDR3 nucleotide sequence: TGTGCCAGCAGCCTCTCCTTAGAGACCCAGTACTTC. As protein: CASSLSLETQYF.